The sequence of this TCR beta chain was determined in a study of radiation and T cells in renal cell carcinoma. The CDR3 has 14 residues. CDR1 and CDR2 (germline): LNHNV, YYDKDF (reference sequence). V lost 3 bases, J lost 7 bases, and 6 bases stayed unmatched. Profiling relied on immunoSEQ multiplex PCR, and the TCRdb table lists in-frame clones only, not all of them. The table has over 85,000 clones, 70% to 85% seen once. Sample time point: baseline pretreatment blood. The treatment was: 15 Gy SBRT to primary tumor, nephrectomy 4 weeks later. Serial blood draws occurred at baseline and 2 and 4 weeks post-SBRT. The patient's renal cell carcinoma had clear cell pathology.

Sequencing was performed on blood, taken from a patient whose treatment included radiotherapy and nephrectomy. This receptor was obtained from a man aged 55 to 70 with renal cell carcinoma. V gene TRBV15 combines with J gene TRBJ2-7, with TRBD2 identical over 10 bases. CDR3 region: CATSSRLAGFEQYF. The CDR3 DNA reads TGTGCCACCAGCAGCCGACTAGCGGGTTTTGAGCAGTACTTC.